In its sample, the clone carrying this TCR beta chain was seen a few times. Its antigen is unknown. V lost 3 bases to trimming and J lost 4 bases, with 11 bases between them. CDR1 and CDR2 from the germline V gene are SGHRS and YFSETQ. The CDR3 contains 13 residues. TCRdb reanalysed the PCR reads using MiXCR and keeps one entry per CDR3 protein. The repertoire holds some 590,000 distinct CDR3 sequences, about 25% seen once, with roughly 0.83% in the top ten. This record belongs to a study of molecular identifiers for immune sequencing clone quantification. Study findings and constraints: Detectable among about a million naive cells, according to reports, was Jurkat TCR RNA spiked in from one cell. With a barcode shared among identical TCR molecules, highly expanded clone sizes could be underestimated. Over 98% of CMV-specific effector molecules, but under 1% of naive ones, were in clones above 20 copies.

The J gene is TRBJ2-7, the V gene TRBV5-1; no reliable D call. Sequences were obtained from naive CD8+ T cells from blood, with Jurkat cell RNA spiked in. This sample's subset: FACS-sorted CD8+CD4-CCR7+CD45RA+ naive T cells. The sequence was obtained from a human donor in good health. Some libraries in this study had Jurkat cell RNA spiked in. CDR3 in amino acids: CASSWAEGYEQYF. The CDR3 coding sequence is TGCGCCAGCAGCTGGGCTGAAGGATACGAGCAGTACTTC.